This T cell receptor (beta chain) was found in a study of blood T cell repertoires in COVID-19. About the study: The United States, Italy and Spain provided the acute and convalescent COVID-19 samples.

In the authors' workflow: The assay estimated nucleated cells by amplifying reference gene primers. The protocol was immunoSEQ multiplex PCR, while the TCRdb copy is restricted to in-frame clones and leaves out a portion. That table furnishes V, J and clone size, whereas the DNA furnished D and trimming. The repertoire holds 250,000 to 300,000 clones, with over 80% as singletons. Participants spanned ages about 18 to 90 years and resided in fewer than 30 US areas. Categorization into cohorts depended on clinical history that participants reported. This CDR3 has 14 amino acids. V was shortened by 4 bases and J by 7 bases, with 16 bases between the two germline ends. Germline V gene sequence: CDR1 PRHDT, CDR2 FYEKMQ (reference sequence).

The TCR originated in a human donor in a cohort exposed to, infected with or recovered from COVID-19 (not recorded which). The donor label of this sample is uncertain. What was sequenced was PBMCs or T cells enriched from blood (not recorded which). The V gene is TRBV13, the J gene TRBJ1-1, with D possibly matching TRBD1 (6 bases). The CDR3 loop is CASSSSDSTFEAFF. The CDR3 DNA reads TGTGCCAGCAGCTCTTCGGACAGCACTTTTGAAGCTTTCTTT.